Each of the 21 T cell receptor beta chains below was sequenced from the same sample in a study of T cells after yellow fever vaccination (dated by TCRdb to the late 2010s). This specimen's treatment or condition label, per the study, means: live attenuated yellow fever vaccine strain. Library preparation employed 5' RACE. For sequencing, an Illumina NovaSeq 6000 was employed. In-frame beta chains were kept once TCRdb had trimmed the public reads at Q25 with fastp and called clones with MiXCR. CDR3 protein sequences are deduplicated, and each keeps its most common genes and DNA. The sample table holds hundreds of thousands of distinct CDR3 sequences, of which over 4.5% were seen once. Roughly 3.4% of the sample belongs to the ten largest clones. Sequenced here: CD4+ T cells sorted from PBMCs, sampled on the day of the yellow fever booster vaccination. These receptors all come from a man aged 18 to 29 who received the YFV17D yellow fever vaccine.

The V call is TRBV5-1, the J call TRBJ2-5; the D is unclear. This CDR3 has 16 residues. The germline V and J ends were trimmed by 4 bases and 1 base, with 17 bases remaining between them. Germline V gene sequence: CDR1 SGHRS, CDR2 YFSETQ. In DNA, the CDR3 is TGCGCCAGCAGCATCATCGGCGTCATCGGCCAAGAGACCCAGTACTTC. Translation: CASSIIGVIGQETQYF.

This clonotype came up a few times. The chain combines TRBV2 with TRBJ2-3; possible D gene TRBD2, 7 bases. CDR3 size: 15 residues. Germline-derived CDR1 and CDR2 are SNHLY and FYNNEI. Trimming cost V 6 bases and J 6 bases, with 19 bases left between them. This CDR3 reads CASRRTAWGGDTQYF. The DNA of the CDR3 is TGTGCCAGCAGGAGGACAGCGTGGGGAGGGGATACGCAGTATTTT.

This clonotype was found a few times. The J gene is TRBJ2-2, the V gene TRBV15, with 11 bases fitting TRBD2. CDR3 length: 16 amino acids. After removal of 5 bases from V and 2 bases from J, the junction contained 4 bases not matched to a gene. Germline CDR1 reads LNHNV; CDR2 reads YYDKDF (reference sequence). The CDR3 is CATSGSGGVNTGELFF. CDR3 sequence (DNA): TGTGCCACCAGCGGTAGCGGGGGGGTTAACACCGGGGAGCTGTTTTTT.

There are many counts of this clonotype. V usage is TRBV10-2 and J usage is TRBJ2-1; TRBD2 is a possible D gene (7 bases). This CDR3 is built from 14 residues. Germline CDR1 is WSHSY and CDR2 is SAAADI. Trimming left V 8 bases short and J 4 bases short, with 15 bases between. The CDR3 loop reads CASGEGGGYNEQFF. CDR3 DNA: TGCGCCAGCGGCGAGGGGGGGGGTTACAATGAGCAGTTCTTC.

This clonotype has ten or more counts. The chain couples TRBV7-6 to TRBJ1-2; D perhaps matches TRBD1 (6 bases). V lost 0 bases and J 1 base, leaving 6 bases between the germline ends. The CDR3 consists of 14 residues. Germline CDR1 is SGHVS and CDR2 is FNYEAQ. The CDR3: CASSLAGHNYGYTF. The CDR3, as DNA: TGTGCCAGCAGCTTAGCGGGACATAACTATGGCTACACCTTC.

This clonotype was seen ten or more times. V and J are TRBV5-1 and TRBJ2-1; weak D call: TRBD1 (6 bases). The germline gives CDR1 SGHRS, CDR2 YFSETQ. The CDR3 has 13 amino acids. V shed 1 base and J shed 4 bases, with 6 bases lying between them. CDR3 region: CASSLQGYNEQFF. CDR3 DNA: TGCGCCAGCAGCTTGCAGGGGTACAATGAGCAGTTCTTC.

V usage is TRBV4-2 and J usage is TRBJ2-5; unclear D gene. Germline lookup yields CDR1 LGHNA and CDR2 YNFKEQ. V was shortened by 2 bases and J by 4 bases, with 14 bases between the two germline ends. The CDR3 loop spans 15 amino acids. CDR3 region: CASSQRSISPETQYF. CDR3 nucleotides: TGTGCCAGCAGCCAAAGGTCCATCTCCCCAGAGACCCAGTACTTC.

This clonotype appeared many times. The rearrangement links TRBV5-1 to TRBJ2-1, with D possibly called TRBD1 or TRBD2 (5 bases each). V dropped 4 bases and J dropped 5 bases, with 19 bases sitting between them. The CDR3 is 16 amino acids. CDR1 is SGHRS and CDR2 is YFSETQ in the germline V gene. CDR3 region: CASSPTLLGVDNEQFF. The CDR3 DNA is TGCGCCAGCAGCCCAACCTTACTAGGGGTTGACAATGAGCAGTTCTTC.

There are a few counts of this clonotype. The chain joins TRBV27 to TRBJ2-3, with D possibly called TRBD1 or TRBD2 (5 bases each). The CDR3 consists of 14 residues. CDR1 and CDR2 from the germline V gene are MNHEY and SMNVEV (reference sequence). V lost 4 bases and J 2 bases, leaving 10 bases between the germline ends. The CDR3 DNA sequence: TGTGCCAGCAGTTGGGGGACCCACACAGATACGCAGTATTTT. It specifies CASSWGTHTDTQYF.

Ten or more counts support this clonotype. The J gene is TRBJ2-1, the V gene TRBV7-8; D is uncertain. Germline V gene lookup returns CDR1 SGHVS and CDR2 FQNEAQ. The CDR3 runs to 15 residues. Trimming shortened V by 2 bases and J by 4 bases, and 12 bases separated the two germline ends. The CDR3 DNA is TGTGCCAGCAGCTTAAGGGCGGAGACTTACAATGAGCAGTTCTTC. Amino acids: CASSLRAETYNEQFF.

The rearrangement joins TRBV5-4 to TRBJ2-3, with D perhaps TRBD1 (6 bases). Germline lookup yields CDR1 SGHNT and CDR2 YYREEE (reference sequence). This CDR3 has 15 residues. Between the trimmed V and J ends, which lost 0 bases and 6 bases, there was a span of 14 bases. CDR3 amino acids: CASSLGDINPDTQYF. CDR3 nucleotides: TGTGCCAGCAGCTTGGGGGACATCAACCCCGATACGCAGTATTTT.

This clonotype has only a few counts. The chain joins TRBV3-2 to TRBJ1-1; TRBD1 is the table's D call and was not checked against the DNA. TRBV3-2 is classified as a pseudogene. The CDR3 covers 14 residues. CDR3 in amino acids: CASSHHKQGTEAFF. Written as DNA, the CDR3 is TGTGCCAGCAGCCACCACAAACAGGGGACTGAAGCTTTCTTT.

J is TRBJ2-7 and V is TRBV6-5; 10 bases agree with TRBD2. The V segment lost 1 base and the J segment 0 bases; nucleotides outside the gene matches: 6. The V gene's germline CDR1 is MNHEY and CDR2 SVGAGI. The CDR3 extends over 17 amino acids. The CDR3 region has the DNA TGTGCCAGCAGTTACTTTGCGAGCGGGGGGGCCTCCTACGAGCAGTACTTC. It specifies CASSYFASGGASYEQYF.

This clonotype was recorded many times. This sequence joins TRBV27 and TRBJ2-2; 8 positions agree with TRBD1. V was clipped by 2 bases and J by 4 bases; unmatched bases: 3. The CDR3 totals 15 residues. Germline-derived CDR1 and CDR2 are MNHEY and SMNVEV (reference sequence). The DNA of the CDR3 is TGTGCCAGCAGTTTACGGACAGGGACCACCGGGGAGCTGTTTTTT. Translated, it gives CASSLRTGTTGELFF.

This clonotype was seen a few times. This chain connects TRBV4-3 to TRBJ2-7; 12 bases align to TRBD1. The length of the CDR3 is 19 residues. Germline V gives CDR1 LGHNA, CDR2 YSLEER. The ends lost 4 bases at V and 2 bases at J; junction bases unmatched: 15. Here the CDR3 reads CASSLSIRDRGPLTYEQYV. As DNA, the CDR3 is TGCGCCAGCAGCCTCTCAATCCGGGACAGGGGGCCTTTAACCTACGAGCAGTACGTC.

This clonotype was seen a handful of times. This chain joins TRBV29-1 and TRBJ1-1; no clear D gene. Trimming removed 3 bases from V and 3 bases from J, with 11 bases in between. The germline V gene encodes CDR1 SQVTM and CDR2 ANQGSEA. The CDR3 is 13 amino acids. CDR3 nucleotide sequence: TGCAGCGTTGATTCACGGGCAGACACTGAAGCTTTCTTT. It specifies CSVDSRADTEAFF.

This sequence joins TRBV2 and TRBJ1-2; 8 bases align to TRBD1. The CDR3 is 13 residues long. CDR1 SNHLY and CDR2 FYNNEI come from the germline V gene. J gave up 3 bases and V 9 bases, and 6 bases lay outside the gene matches. The CDR3 here is CARRGQGHYGYTF. The CDR3, as DNA: TGTGCCAGACGAGGACAGGGTCACTATGGCTACACCTTC.

This clonotype was counted between two and nine times. The chain uses TRBV6-5 and TRBJ1-2, with D possibly being TRBD1 (6 bases). Germline values: CDR1 MNHEY, CDR2 SVGAGI. V was shortened by 0 bases and J by 4 bases, with 12 bases between the two germline ends. CDR3 length: 15 residues. In DNA form, the CDR3 reads TGTGCCAGCAGTTACTCGAGGACACAGGGCTATGGCTACACCTTC. Translation: CASSYSRTQGYGYTF.

The chain recombines TRBV18 with TRBJ1-2, with D possibly being TRBD1 (5 bases). Germline loops: CDR1 KGHSH, CDR2 LQKENI. V shed 2 bases and J shed 5 bases, with 12 bases lying between them. CDR3 length: 14 amino acids. CDR3 bases: TGTGCCAGCTCACCAGCAGGGACGGATTATGGCTACACCTTC. Translation: CASSPAGTDYGYTF. The full variable domain, with the rest looked up from reference TRBV18 and TRBJ1-2, is NAGVMQNPRHLVRRRGQEARLRCSPMKGHSHVYWYRQLPEEGLKFMVYLQKENIIDESGMPKERFSAEFPKEGPSILRIQQVVRGDSAAYFCASSPAGTDYGYTFGSGTRLTVV.

This clonotype was recorded at least ten times. The chain recombines TRBV20-1 with TRBJ1-2; 7 bases match TRBD1. Germline CDR1 and CDR2: DFQATT and SNEGSKA (reference sequence). This CDR3 is 12 amino acids long. The CDR3 here is CSTSDRVNGYTF. Written as DNA, the CDR3 is TGCAGCACGAGCGACAGGGTCAATGGCTACACCTTC.

This clonotype has at least ten counts. The rearrangement joins TRBV9 to TRBJ2-1; D not certain. Germline lookup yields CDR1 SGDLS and CDR2 YYNGEE. CDR3 length: 13 residues. Deletions cut 0 bases from V and 4 bases from J, with 5 bases between. The CDR3 region has the DNA TGTGCCAGCAGCGTAGGAATGTACAATGAGCAGTTCTTC. Translated: CASSVGMYNEQFF.